This T cell receptor (beta chain) emerged from a study of shared clonotypes between healthy human individuals. Per the original methods: ImmunoSEQ output lacked quality scores and full-length reads, limiting matched filtering. This table comes from immunoSEQ multiplex PCR, and its TCRdb copy is limited to in-frame clones, with some not included. V, J and clone size derive from that table, while D and trimming were established from the DNA sequence. Of over 2 million clones in the sample, 95% were seen once. Sequencing was carried out using naive CD4+ T cells sorted from blood. Subset indicated: CD45RA+ positively selected. The sequence came from a man between 18 and 35 years old in good health.

CDR3 in amino acids: CASSPGAGGRAGEQYF. CDR3 nucleotide sequence: TGTGCCAGCAGCCCCGGCGCAGGCGGGAGGGCGGGGGAGCAGTACTTC. This chain connects TRBV5-4 to TRBJ2-7, with TRBD2 matching 9 bases. The CDR3 sequence is 16 residues long. V shed 4 bases, J shed 7 bases, and the junction held 15 bases outside the gene matches. Germline lookup yields CDR1 SGHNT and CDR2 YYREEE (reference sequence).